This T cell receptor (beta chain) was identified during a study of blood T cell repertoires in COVID-19. Study-wide background: Donors in the United States, Italy and Spain gave samples during acute or convalescent COVID-19.

Allocation to cohorts depended on clinical history reported by the participants. Exposed enrollees had met someone with a PCR-confirmed or clinician-diagnosed COVID-19 case at some point within the 2 weeks before study entry. In the original analysis: The assay estimated nucleated cells by amplifying reference gene primers. Sequenced by immunoSEQ multiplex PCR; TCRdb stores in-frame clones only, minus some. For V, J and clone size, that table is used; D and trimming come from the DNA. The sample lists 200,000 to 250,000 clones; about 80% were seen once. The source material was PBMCs or T cells enriched from blood (not recorded which). This clonotype was obtained from a woman in her thirties or forties who had been exposed to COVID-19.

The CDR3 DNA reads as TGTGCCATCAGTGAGTCGGGGGGAGATAATTCACCCCTCCACTTT. As protein: CAISESGGDNSPLHF. The chain is built from TRBV10-3 and TRBJ1-6; a weak D match, TRBD1 (5 bases). The CDR3 sequence is 15 residues long. Germline-derived CDR1 and CDR2 are ENHRY and SYGVKD. Trimming shortened V by 0 bases and J by 5 bases, and 8 bases separated the two germline ends.